This T cell receptor beta chain was sequenced for a study of blood T cells in healthy people across ages. Whole-study findings and limits: Aged donors had fewer naive CD4+ cells and lower diversity than long-lived donors. Possibly confounding the expanded clonotype changes was the fact that donor CMV status was unknown. One million T cells yielded diversity estimates that were considered underestimates.

To note about this clonotype: The antigen is unknown.

The CDR3 sequence is 15 residues long. V was trimmed by 5 bases and J by 6 bases, leaving 20 bases between them. CDR1 is MDHEN, CDR2 SYDVKM, per germline. The second PCR ran about 7 to 12 cycles with a sample-barcoded 5' primer and J-beta primers. TCRdb reprocessed the 5' RACE reads with MiXCR, giving one entry per CDR3 protein. This table holds approximately 1.5 million distinct CDR3 sequences, around 36% found once. This TCR was sampled from a woman in her twenties or thirties in good health. Specimen: blood. The chain combines TRBV28 with TRBJ2-7; tentative D call: TRBD1 (6 bases). The CDR3 spells CASSRQDLGAAEQYF. CDR3 coding DNA: TGTGCCAGCAGTCGCCAAGACCTGGGGGCGGCCGAGCAGTACTTC.